Below, one TCR beta chain is given with its context. This record comes from a study of cytomegalovirus exposure and HLA in healthy donors. V lost 1 base and J lost 8, with 5 bases in between. The CDR3 is 12 amino acids. CDR1 and CDR2 (germline): MGHRA, YSYEKL. The PCR had 60 Vbeta and 13 Jbeta primers. Measured with immunoSEQ multiplex PCR; TCRdb has only the in-frame clones, and not every one. The sample has around 140,000 clones; over 60% are singletons. Sequencing was performed on PBMCs. The genes are TRBV4-1 and TRBJ2-2; D possibly corresponds to TRBD2 (5 bases). The TCR comes from a male donor in good health and CMV-seropositive. CDR3 loop: CASSQGTGELFF. The CDR3 nucleotides are TGCGCCAGCAGCCAAGGGACTGGGGAGCTGTTTTTT.